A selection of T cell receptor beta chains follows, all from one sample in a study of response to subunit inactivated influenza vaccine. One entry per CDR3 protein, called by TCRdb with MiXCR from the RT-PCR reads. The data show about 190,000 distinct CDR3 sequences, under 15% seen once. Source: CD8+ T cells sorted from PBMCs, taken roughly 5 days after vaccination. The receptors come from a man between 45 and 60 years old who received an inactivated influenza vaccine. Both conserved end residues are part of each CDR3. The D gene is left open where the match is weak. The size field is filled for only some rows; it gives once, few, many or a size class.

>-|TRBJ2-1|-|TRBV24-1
CATSDSLWQPGQTRYNEQFF
TGTGCCACCAGTGATTCCCTGTGGCAACCGGGCCAAACAAGATACAATGAGCAGTTCTTC
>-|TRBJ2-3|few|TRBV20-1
CSARGSRVGTDTQYF
TGCAGTGCTAGGGGCTCGAGAGTTGGGACAGATACGCAGTATTTT
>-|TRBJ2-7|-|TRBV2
CASSERDYEQYF
TGTGCCAGCAGTGAAAGGGACTACGAGCAGTACTTC
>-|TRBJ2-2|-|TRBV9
CASSPARGRFTGELFF
TGTGCCAGCAGCCCAGCCCGGGGGAGGTTCACCGGGGAGCTGTTTTTT
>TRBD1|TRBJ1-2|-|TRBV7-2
CASSLGGTAYGYTF
TGTGCCAGCAGCTTAGGGGGGACAGCCTATGGCTACACCTTC
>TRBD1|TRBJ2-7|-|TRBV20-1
CSARNPGQGVVYEQYF
TGCAGTGCGCGGAACCCGGGACAGGGGGTAGTCTACGAGCAGTACTTC
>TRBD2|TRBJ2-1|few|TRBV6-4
CASSILAGGQYNEQFF
TGTGCCAGCAGTATTTTAGCGGGGGGACAATACAATGAGCAGTTCTTC
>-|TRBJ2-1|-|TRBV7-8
CASSWRPSPNEQFF
TGTGCCAGCAGCTGGCGGCCTAGCCCCAATGAGCAGTTCTTC
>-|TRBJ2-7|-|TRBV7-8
CASSLSGGPEKWEQYF
TGTGCCAGCAGCTTATCCGGGGGCCCGGAGAAATGGGAGCAGTACTTC
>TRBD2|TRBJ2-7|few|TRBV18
CASSHRAGVSEQYF
TGTGCCAGCTCACATCGGGCGGGGGTGAGCGAGCAGTACTTC
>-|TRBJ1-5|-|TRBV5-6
CASSSGTASNQPQHF
TGTGCCAGCAGCTCAGGGACGGCTTCCAATCAGCCCCAGCATTTT
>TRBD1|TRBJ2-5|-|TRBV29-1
CSALPLETGVETQYF
TGCAGCGCCCTCCCCCTTGAGACAGGGGTGGAGACCCAGTACTTC
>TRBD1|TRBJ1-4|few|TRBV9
CASSAAQGAFNEKLFF
TGTGCCAGCAGCGCAGCACAGGGGGCATTTAATGAAAAACTGTTTTTT
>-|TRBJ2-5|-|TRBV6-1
CASSEGPGSQETQYF
TGTGCCAGCAGTGAAGGACCGGGGAGTCAAGAGACCCAGTACTTC
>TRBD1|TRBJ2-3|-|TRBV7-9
CASSFTGGVTDTQYF
TGTGCCAGCAGCTTTACAGGGGGTGTCACAGATACGCAGTATTTT
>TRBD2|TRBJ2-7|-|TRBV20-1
CSARDLLGASGYEQYF
TGCAGTGCTAGAGATCTTCTTGGGGCTAGCGGCTACGAGCAGTACTTC
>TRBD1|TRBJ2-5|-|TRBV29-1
CSGDPGEGADWETQYF
TGCAGCGGTGACCCCGGTGAGGGGGCCGACTGGGAGACCCAGTACTTC
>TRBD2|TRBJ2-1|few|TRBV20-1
CSARPGLAGGAYNEQFF
TGCAGTGCTAGGCCGGGACTAGCGGGAGGGGCCTACAATGAGCAGTTCTTC
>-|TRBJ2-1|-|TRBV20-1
CSARDLGFPEQFF
TGCAGTGCTAGAGATTTGGGGTTCCCTGAGCAGTTCTTC
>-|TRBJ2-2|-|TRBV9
CASSGSAFANTGELFF
TGTGCCAGCAGCGGTAGCGCCTTCGCGAACACCGGGGAGCTGTTTTTT
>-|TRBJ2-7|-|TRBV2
CASSEGRLGDEQYF
TGTGCCAGCAGTGAGGGAAGGCTCGGAGACGAGCAGTACTTC
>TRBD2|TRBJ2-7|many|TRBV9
CASSVGGGRGHEQYF
TGTGCCAGCAGCGTAGGGGGCGGGAGAGGACACGAGCAGTACTTC
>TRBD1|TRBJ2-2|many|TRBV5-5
CASNRNTGGWTGELFF
TGTGCCAGCAACCGAAATACAGGGGGTTGGACCGGGGAGCTGTTTTTT
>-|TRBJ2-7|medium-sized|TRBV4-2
CASSQETGEPSYEQYF
TGTGCCAGCAGCCAAGAGACGGGGGAACCCTCCTACGAGCAGTACTTC
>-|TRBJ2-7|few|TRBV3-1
CASSQSAGSYEQYF
TGTGCCAGCAGCCAGTCAGCGGGCTCCTACGAGCAGTACTTC
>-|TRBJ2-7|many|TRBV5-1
CASSLNAYEQYF
TGCGCCAGCAGCTTGAATGCCTACGAGCAGTACTTC
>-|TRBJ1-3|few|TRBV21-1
CASSTAESSGNTIYF
TGTGCCAGCAGCACAGCAGAGAGCTCTGGAAACACCATATATTTT
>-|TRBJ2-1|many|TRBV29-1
CSVSTGNYNEQFF
TGCAGCGTCTCTACAGGGAACTACAATGAGCAGTTCTTC
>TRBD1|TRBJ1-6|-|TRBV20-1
CSARVPGQGGSPLHF
TGCAGTGCTAGAGTCCCCGGACAGGGAGGATCACCCCTCCACTTT
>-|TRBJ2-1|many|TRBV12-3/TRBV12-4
CASSLGTEQFF
TGTGCCAGCAGTTTGGGCACGGAGCAGTTCTTC
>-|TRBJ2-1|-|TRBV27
CASSQGEVLSYNEQFF
TGTGCCAGCAGTCAGGGGGAGGTACTCTCCTACAATGAGCAGTTCTTC